This TCR beta chain was identified in a study of spatial heterogeneity in lung cancer. Study details: Sequence detection consistently recorded a greater number of beta-chain than alpha-chain sequences.

This CDR3 region has 16 residues. Trimming stripped 4 bases from V and 3 bases from J, with 16 bases between. Study-wide points: How many expanded intratumoral alpha and beta TCRs were present tracked the tumor mutation count, which was a count of nonsynonymous mutations. Of tumor T cells, an estimated coverage of roughly 7% was reached for alpha chains and approximately 14% for beta chains.

Time point meaning: sample taken at primary tumor resection. Unsorted whole RNA from tumor, nontumor lung or frozen PBMC underwent sequencing. This clonotype is judged medium-sized. Its antigen is not known. This beta chain came through as a stray read in a library set up for alpha chains, and its size says little. TCR cDNA molecules each carried a unique molecular identifier. TCRdb re-called the 5' RACE reads through MiXCR, storing one row per CDR3 protein. The sample lists roughly 16,000 distinct CDR3 sequences; approximately 6.9% were seen once. This receptor was identified in a female donor with early-stage non-small cell lung cancer. The gene calls are TRBV12-3 or TRBV12-4 and TRBJ1-3; the D gene is possibly TRBD1 (5 bases). Specimen: lung tumor tissue, collected at surgery. CDR3 DNA: TGTGCCAGCAGTTCTTCCGGGGCGCCGGGTGGAAACACCATATATTTT. This codes for CASSSSGAPGGNTIYF.